This entry describes one T cell receptor (delta chain). The clone's antigen remains unknown. With a much larger clone just one base away, this may be a read error. The data stem from a study of delta chains in infants with herpesvirus infections (dated by TCRdb to the early 2020s). The study in broad terms: From birth, the study prospectively followed a Ugandan infant birth cohort to characterize gammadelta T cell responses to primary cytomegalovirus (CMV) infection. A public fetal Vdelta1/Vgamma8 gammadelta TCR clonotype was searched for in infants infected with CMV after birth. Using PBMC, gammadelta TCRs were sequenced for 15 to 20 CMV-infected infants, one of whom was congenitally infected, and for several CMV-uninfected infants who had enough sample available. Infant blood samples were grouped into approximate age categories of 1.5, 4, 8 and 12 months. Belgian fetal and cord blood gammadelta TCR data that had been published previously were included solely for comparison and were not produced in this cohort.

Pregnant women getting prenatal care were recruited in Kampala, Uganda, and their infants were enrolled; maternal HIV status had to be documented. Families received weekly visits, and collection of infant clinical information, oral swabs and peripheral blood began at 6 weeks of age and continued every 4 months after that. Blood was collected in heparin tubes, and PBMC were isolated by Ficoll-Paque density gradient centrifugation and cryopreserved. V is shortened by 3 bases, J by 3 bases, and the region joining them spans 13 bases. Including cysteine and phenylalanine, the CDR3 has 14 amino acids. The retained sequence is limited to the CDR3, 42 bases, with the frame set at the first base. As encoded in the germline V gene, CDR1 is GEAIGNYY while CDR2 is EKD. The method was RT-PCR. TCR cDNA was generated by reverse transcription of PBMC RNA with SuperScript II and gamma-chain- and delta-chain-specific primers. cDNA was purified with AMPure XP beads, amplified, and indexed with Illumina adapters using the Nextera XT Index Kit. gammadelta TCR libraries were sequenced on an Illumina MiSeq with a V2 300-cycle kit. From the authors' description of their analysis: Using MiXCR v2.1.12, CDR3 sequences were assembled, and reads were mapped onto D, J and V genes obtained from GenBank. VDJtools v1.2.1 was used to carry out repertoire analyses of the CDR3 clonotypes. Clones were re-identified by TCRdb from the public reads with CATT, and rows with the same DNA were merged. The V and J calls shown here were made by TCRdb, not taken from the authors' results. This sample gives under 2,000 delta-chain clones in total; approximately 30% of them show up just once. The ten largest clones capture approximately 11% of the sample.

Paper-wide results and their limitations: Within Vdelta1 cells, the frequency of the public clonotype appeared to be inversely correlated with age at infection and to decay rapidly, seemingly not persisting past roughly two months. The public Vdelta1 clonotype was detected in about 20% of the 18 CMV-infected infants, namely three infected postnatally before 120 days of age and the congenitally infected infant. The public clonotype might still be present below the detection limit in CMV-uninfected infants. The authors noted a small sample size and no race- or environment-matched controls, since nearly all Ugandans acquire CMV before adulthood. The public clonotype was detected only at the first time point after infection and was not found in uninfected infants or in infants infected after 120 days.

The TCR sequence derives from a human donor who was a Ugandan infant, either HIV-exposed or HIV-unexposed (not recorded which). Sequencing used peripheral blood, obtained at time point 3 of longitudinal follow-up. The rearranged chain carries TRDV2 and TRDJ1; TRDD2 is possibly the D segment (5 matching bases). In nucleotides, the sequence is TGTGCCTGTGACTCCCTACTACTCGCCGATAAACTCATCTTT. Translated, this is CACDSLLLADKLIF.